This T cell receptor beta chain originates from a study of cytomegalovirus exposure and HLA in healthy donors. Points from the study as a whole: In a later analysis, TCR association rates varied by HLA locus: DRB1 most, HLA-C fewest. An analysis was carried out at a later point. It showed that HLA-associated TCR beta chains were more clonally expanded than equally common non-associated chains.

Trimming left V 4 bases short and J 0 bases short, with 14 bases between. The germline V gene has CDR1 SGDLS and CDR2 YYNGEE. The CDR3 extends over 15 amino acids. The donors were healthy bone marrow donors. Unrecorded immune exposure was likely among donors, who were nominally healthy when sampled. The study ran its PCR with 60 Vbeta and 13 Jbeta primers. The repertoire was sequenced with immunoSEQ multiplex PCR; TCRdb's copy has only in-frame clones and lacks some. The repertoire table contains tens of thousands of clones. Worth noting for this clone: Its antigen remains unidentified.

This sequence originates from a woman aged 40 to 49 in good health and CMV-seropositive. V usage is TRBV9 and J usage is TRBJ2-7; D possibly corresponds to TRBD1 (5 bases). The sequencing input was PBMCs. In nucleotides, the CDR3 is TGTGCCAGCAGCCCCCGCAGGGAATCCTCCTACGAGCAGTACTTC. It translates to CASSPRRESSYEQYF.